There are many counts of the clone carrying this T cell receptor (beta chain). What it recognizes is unknown. TCRdb recomputed calls from the reads with MiXCR, one row per CDR3 protein. Counted here are around 310,000 distinct CDR3 sequences, approximately 32% occurring once; the ten biggest clones make up around 20%. The data belong to a study of T cell repertoires in cytomegalovirus infection. At the level of the study: Signatures in public TCR beta sequences pointed to both CMV infection and matching HLA type.

Study conclusions and caveats: CMV-specific TCR beta clonotypes restricted by HLA-C were the ones dominating the ex vivo response.

The CDR3 contains 15 residues. The V end lost 7 bases, the J end lost 6 bases, and 21 bases lay between the germline ends. Germline CDR1 is SGHTA and CDR2 is FQGNSA. This sequence was found in a human donor in good health (CMV status not recorded). Some clones in this sample may be carry-over from other donors' samples. The chain joins TRBV7-2 to TRBJ2-5, with TRBD2 as a possible D gene (5 bases). The sequencing used cultured PBMCs, collected from culture after CMV antigen stimulation. This CDR3 is CASTDPGQFGKTQYF. CDR3 bases: TGTGCCAGCACCGACCCGGGTCAATTCGGGAAGACCCAGTACTTC. Filled out from reference TRBV7-2 and TRBJ2-5, the complete variable domain reads GAGVSQSPSNKVTEKGKDVELRCDPISGHTALYWYRQSLGQGLEFLIYFQGNSAPDKSGLPSDRFSAERTGGSVSTLTIQRTQQEDSAVYLCASTDPGQFGKTQYFGPGTRLLVL.